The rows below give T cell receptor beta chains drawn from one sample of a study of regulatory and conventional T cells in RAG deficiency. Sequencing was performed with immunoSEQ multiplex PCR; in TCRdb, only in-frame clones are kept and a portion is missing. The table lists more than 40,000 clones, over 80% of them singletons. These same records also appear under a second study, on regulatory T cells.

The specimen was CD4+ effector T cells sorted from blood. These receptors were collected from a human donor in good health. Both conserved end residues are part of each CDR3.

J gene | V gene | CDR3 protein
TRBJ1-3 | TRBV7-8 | CASSLGSGNTIYF
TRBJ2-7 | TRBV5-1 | CASSPMGQHQYF
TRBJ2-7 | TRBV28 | CASTLQNSYEQYF
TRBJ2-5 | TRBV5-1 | CASSSQGAIETQYF
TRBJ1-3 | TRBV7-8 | CASSSVSGNTIYF
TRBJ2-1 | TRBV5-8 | CASSLDRGSYNEQFF
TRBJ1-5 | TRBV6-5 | CASRGGTANQPQHF
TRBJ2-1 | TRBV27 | CASSLERGGRNEQFF
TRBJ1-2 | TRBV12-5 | CASGRQGMGYGYTF
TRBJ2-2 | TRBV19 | CASTSGRGTGELFF
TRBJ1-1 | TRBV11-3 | CASSLAGDTLLNTEAFF
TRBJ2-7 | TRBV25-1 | CAGSEVVQYF
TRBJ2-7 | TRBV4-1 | CASSQLQGVAYEQYF
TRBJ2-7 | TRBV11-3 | CASSLGGGRGEQYF
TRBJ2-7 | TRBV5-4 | CASSSFGQGWDEQYF
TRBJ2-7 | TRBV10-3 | CAISESLGGGYEQYF
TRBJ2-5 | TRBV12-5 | CASGPGGAGVRETQYF
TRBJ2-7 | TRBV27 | CASKGRQMGHEQYF
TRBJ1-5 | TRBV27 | CASSPRDGVNQPQHF
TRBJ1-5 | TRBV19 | CASSRLSRGNQPQHF
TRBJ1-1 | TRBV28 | CASSSPRQNTEAFF
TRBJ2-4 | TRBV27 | CASREEGVLAKNIQYF
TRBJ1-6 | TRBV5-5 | CASSLDPTTLSSPLHF
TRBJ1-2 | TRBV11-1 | CASSSGDGSRYGYTF
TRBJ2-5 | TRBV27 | CASSLDRRFAETQYF
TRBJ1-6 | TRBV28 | CALGDKGSPLHF